This entry concerns a single T cell receptor (beta chain). TCRdb reprocessed the RT-PCR reads via MiXCR and lists one record per CDR3 protein. The profile covers just under 550,000 distinct CDR3 sequences, with under 30% appearing a single time and 2.5% to 3.5% taken by the ten largest. The sample comes from a study of response to subunit inactivated influenza vaccine. CDR1 is LNHDA and CDR2 is SQIVND in the germline V gene (reference sequence). This CDR3 has 15 residues. Trimming removed 10 bases from V and 6 bases from J, with 22 bases in between. These data were also filed under a second study, of T cells expressing NK-cell markers. That report notes: As the method of synthesis, 5'RACE template switching with UMIs yielded TCR beta cDNA. Most of the eight sequenced donors were classified as HCMV-seropositive, and one was classified as seronegative. Dominant NKG2C+ clonotypes accounted for about 1.0-8% of CD8+ T cells in six or seven donors. Four donors likewise had their CD3+CD56-NKG2C+ fraction led by these clonotypes.

The source was CD4+ T cells sorted from PBMCs, collected approximately 13 days after vaccination. The receptor was derived from a man aged 50-60 years who received an inactivated influenza vaccine. The chain joins TRBV19 to TRBJ2-1, with D perhaps assigned TRBD1 or TRBD2 (5 bases each). The CDR3 nucleotides read TGTGCCACCAGACTTAGGGACCCCCCTAGCAATGAGCAGTTCTTC. Translating it yields CATRLRDPPSNEQFF.